This entry concerns a single T cell receptor beta chain. Seattle cases were enrolled at active infection and followed longitudinally. Sequenced by immunoSEQ multiplex PCR; TCRdb stores in-frame clones only, minus some. This sample has some 270,000 clones; over 75% occur once, and the top ten carry about 1%. Germline V lookup: CDR1 SGHRS, CDR2 YFSETQ. The ends lost 4 bases at V and 3 bases at J; junction bases unmatched: 9. This CDR3 region has 16 residues. The record originates from a study of blood T cell repertoires in COVID-19. For the study at large: Researchers got acute and convalescent COVID-19 samples from the United States, Italy and Spain. T cells, B-cell-depleted T cells, or PBMCs supplied cDNA or gDNA.

Material for sequencing was peripheral blood. The chain recombines TRBV5-1 with TRBJ2-2; TRBD1 aligns across 7 bases. This TCR came from a human donor with COVID-19, enrolled during active disease. The donor label of this sample is uncertain. CDR3 region: CASSPTGQAYTGELFF. The DNA of the CDR3 is TGCGCCAGCAGCCCAACCGGACAGGCTTACACCGGGGAGCTGTTTTTT.